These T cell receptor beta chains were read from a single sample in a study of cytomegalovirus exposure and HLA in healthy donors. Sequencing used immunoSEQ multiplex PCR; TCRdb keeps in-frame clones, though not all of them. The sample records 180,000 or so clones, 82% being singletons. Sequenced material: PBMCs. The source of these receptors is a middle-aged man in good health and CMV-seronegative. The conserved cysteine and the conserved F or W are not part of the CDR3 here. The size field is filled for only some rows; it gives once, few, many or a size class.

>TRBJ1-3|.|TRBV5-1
ASSLEGQVTLSGNTIY
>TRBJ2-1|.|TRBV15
ATTWDRGRGEQF
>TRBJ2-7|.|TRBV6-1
ASSERRAGGPYEQY
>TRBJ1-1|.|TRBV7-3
ANSLLPTGGSTEAF
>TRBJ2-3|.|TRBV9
ASSVEGARTDTQY
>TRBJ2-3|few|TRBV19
ASTKSGPVRDRTDTQY
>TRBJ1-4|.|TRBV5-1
ASSLGTGVEKLF
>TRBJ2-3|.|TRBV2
ASSSRRGVLTDTQY
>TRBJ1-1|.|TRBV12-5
ASGSEMNTEAF
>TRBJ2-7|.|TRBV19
ASSKPSGLPIVEQY
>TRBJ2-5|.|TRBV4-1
ASSLSGGFGETQY
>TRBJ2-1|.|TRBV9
ASSPRKAGGPYNEQF
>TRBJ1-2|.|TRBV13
ASSHRLDYGYT
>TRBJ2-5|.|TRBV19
ASSIMVGWETQY
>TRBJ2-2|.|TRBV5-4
ASTREGQGAGELF
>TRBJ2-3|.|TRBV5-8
ASSLGRGGVRTDTQY
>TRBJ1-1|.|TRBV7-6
ASSFYRGTEAF
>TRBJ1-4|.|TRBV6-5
ASSSPGPTEKLF
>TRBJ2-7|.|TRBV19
ASSRGWYYEQY
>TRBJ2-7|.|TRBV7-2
ASSPTTSGGAYEQY
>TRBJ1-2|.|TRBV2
ASSWSLNYGYT
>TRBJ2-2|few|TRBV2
ASRGTGDPGELF